The sequence of this T cell receptor beta chain was determined in a study of OX40 agonist ivuxolimab in advanced cancers. CDR3 length: 13 amino acids. Trimming left V 4 bases short and J 1 base short, with 6 bases between. Looked up from germline, CDR1 is SGDLS and CDR2 is YYNGEE. The method was immunoSEQ multiplex PCR; TCRdb's version includes in-frame clones alone and lacks a portion of them. The data show approximately 76,000 clones, 93% seen once. This TCR came from an adult with an advanced solid tumor such as melanoma, head and neck, liver or kidney cancer. This chain joins TRBV9 and TRBJ2-1, with D uncertain. The sample here was CD4+ or CD8+ T cells sorted from blood, taken in a trial of the OX40 agonist ivuxolimab. For the CDR3, the DNA is TGTGCCAGCAGCCCGTCTTCCTACAATGAGCAGTTCTTC. This sequence encodes CASSPSSYNEQFF.